This T cell receptor (beta chain) was sequenced for a study of blood T cells in healthy people across ages. The second PCR ran about 6 to 11 cycles with a sample-barcoded 5' primer and J-beta primers. Each CDR3 protein gets one entry after TCRdb re-called the 5' RACE reads with MiXCR. The data show roughly 650,000 distinct CDR3 sequences, approximately 30% seen once. V dropped 8 bases and J dropped 1 base, with 15 bases sitting between them. Germline V gene data show CDR1 as LNHDA and CDR2 as SQIVND (reference sequence). CDR3 length equals 15 residues. The sequencing sample was made of blood. The sequence derives from an elderly woman in good health. The J gene is TRBJ1-5, the V gene TRBV19; tentatively, D is TRBD1 (6 bases). The CDR3 loop is CASQSGAGSNQPQHF. The CDR3 nucleotides are TGTGCCAGTCAATCAGGGGCGGGGAGCAATCAGCCCCAGCATTTT.